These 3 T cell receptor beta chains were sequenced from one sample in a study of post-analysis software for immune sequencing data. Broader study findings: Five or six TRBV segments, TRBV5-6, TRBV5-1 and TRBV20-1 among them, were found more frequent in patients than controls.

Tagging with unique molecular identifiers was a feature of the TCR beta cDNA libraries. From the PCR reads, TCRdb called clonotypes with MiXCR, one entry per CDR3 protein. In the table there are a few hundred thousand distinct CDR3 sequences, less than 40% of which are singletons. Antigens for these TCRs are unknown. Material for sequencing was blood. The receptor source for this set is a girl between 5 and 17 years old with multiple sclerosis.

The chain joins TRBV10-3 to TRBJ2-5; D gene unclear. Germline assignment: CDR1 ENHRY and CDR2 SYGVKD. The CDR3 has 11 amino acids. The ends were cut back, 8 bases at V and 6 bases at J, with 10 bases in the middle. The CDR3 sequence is CAIASEKTQYF. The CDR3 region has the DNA TGTGCCATCGCGTCGGAGAAGACCCAGTACTTC.

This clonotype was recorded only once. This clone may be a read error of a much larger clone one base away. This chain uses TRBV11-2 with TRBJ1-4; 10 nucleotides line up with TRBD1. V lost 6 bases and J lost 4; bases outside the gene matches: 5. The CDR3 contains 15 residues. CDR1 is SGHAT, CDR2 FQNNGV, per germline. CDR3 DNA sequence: TGTGCCAGCAGAGAATGGGACAGGGGTAATGAAAAACTGTTTTTT. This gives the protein CASREWDRGNEKLFF.

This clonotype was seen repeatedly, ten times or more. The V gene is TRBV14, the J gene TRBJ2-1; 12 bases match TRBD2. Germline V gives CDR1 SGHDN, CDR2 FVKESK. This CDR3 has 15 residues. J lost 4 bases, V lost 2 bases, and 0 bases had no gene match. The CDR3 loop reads CASSQLAGGYNEQFF. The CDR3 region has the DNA TGTGCCAGCAGCCAACTAGCGGGGGGGTACAATGAGCAGTTCTTC.